This TCR beta chain was captured in a study of T cells in Graves' hyperthyroidism and ophthalmopathy. General study results and limits: Also found in blood were most expanded thyroid clonotypes above 0.001. Ophthalmopathy could be told apart from stable hyperthyroidism with a 13 V-J model.

Uncontrolled infection, other autoimmune disease, pregnancy or lactation disqualified patients from enrolment. The authors took PBMCs from 10 ml fresh peripheral blood. The V segment lost 2 bases and the J segment 2 bases; nucleotides outside the gene matches: 7. Germline lookup yields CDR1 SGHTA and CDR2 FQGNSA. The CDR3 consists of 16 residues. This clonotype was seen ten or more times. The antigen is unknown. Amplification of TCR beta CDR3 regions was performed using RNA transcripts as template. The TCR CDR3 was amplified in a first-round RT-PCR using the HTBI primer set. TCRdb re-called the multiplex PCR reads with MiXCR, one entry per CDR3 protein. This sample has 300,000 to 450,000 distinct CDR3 sequences, with 15% to 20% found just once.

The chain recombines TRBV7-2 with TRBJ2-5; 8 positions match TRBD2. The receptor comes from a woman between 40 and 55 years old with Graves' ophthalmopathy. Sequencing used blood. CDR3 nucleotides: TGTGCCAGCAGCTTATCCCCGGGACTAGGGCAAGAGACCCAGTACTTC. It yields the protein CASSLSPGLGQETQYF.